These T cell receptor beta chains were read from a single sample in a study of regulatory T cells in long-lasting Graves disease. TCRdb analysed the multiplex PCR reads with MiXCR anew, one entry per CDR3 protein. The sample records over 500,000 distinct CDR3 sequences, around 17% being singletons. A further study also used this sample, focusing on T cells in Graves' hyperthyroidism and ophthalmopathy.

Here the sequenced sample was peripheral blood mononuclear cells (PBMCs), taken at new diagnosis, from a patient treated with antithyroid drugs. These receptors were collected from a woman aged 25-40 years with Graves disease. Each CDR3 is given with its conserved first and last residue. The order of the fields is clone size, CDR3 length, J gene, V gene, CDR3 protein. Where a row states a size, it is once, few, many or the class of an expanded clone; other rows omit it.

size: many; length: 16; J: TRBJ2-7; V: TRBV28; CDR3: CASSPPLGQVFYEQYF
size: few; length: 17; J: TRBJ1-2; V: TRBV28; CDR3: CASSSGTGGFASYGYTF
size: many; length: 12; J: TRBJ2-5; V: TRBV28; CDR3: CASSSIKETQYF
size: few; length: 15; J: TRBJ2-1; V: TRBV6-2/TRBV6-3; CDR3: CASSIPGTPSHEQFF
size: many; length: 15; J: TRBJ2-7; V: TRBV7-2; CDR3: CASSLESMVSYEQYF
size: -; length: 13; J: TRBJ2-3; V: TRBV6-4; CDR3: CASSDSVNSPQYF
size: many; length: 13; J: TRBJ1-3; V: TRBV28; CDR3: CASKFSPGNTIYF
size: many; length: 16; J: TRBJ2-7; V: TRBV24-1; CDR3: CATSDPGLAGRYEQYF
size: few; length: 11; J: TRBJ2-3; V: TRBV20-1; CDR3: CSAEPGLGNFF
size: many; length: 14; J: TRBJ2-3; V: TRBV2; CDR3: CASSVKSRADTQYF
size: -; length: 15; J: TRBJ2-3; V: TRBV20-1; CDR3: CSATPRRLAADTQYF
size: -; length: 17; J: TRBJ2-1; V: TRBV6-2/TRBV6-3; CDR3: CASSSRLAGASYNEQFF
size: -; length: 16; J: TRBJ2-2; V: TRBV10-2; CDR3: CASSGTFGVGTGELFF
size: -; length: 15; J: TRBJ1-5; V: TRBV30; CDR3: CAWSGQGVSNQPQHF
size: few; length: 15; J: TRBJ2-1; V: TRBV11-2; CDR3: CASSPPAQNYNEQFF
size: -; length: 15; J: TRBJ1-4; V: TRBV20-1; CDR3: CSARDYGTTNEKLFF
size: many; length: 15; J: TRBJ1-1; V: TRBV6-5; CDR3: CASSYSGTANTEAFF
size: many; length: 13; J: TRBJ1-1; V: TRBV28; CDR3: CASSTGANTEAFF
size: -; length: 15; J: TRBJ2-1; V: TRBV24-1; CDR3: CATSDPMTGEDEQFF
size: many; length: 13; J: TRBJ1-1; V: TRBV7-8; CDR3: CASSTGQGLEAFF
size: -; length: 13; J: TRBJ2-6; V: TRBV20-1; CDR3: CSASLPGANVLTF
size: -; length: 14; J: TRBJ2-1; V: TRBV18; CDR3: CASSPGGLWNEQFF
size: many; length: 14; J: TRBJ2-7; V: TRBV28; CDR3: CASSFGVRLNEQYF
size: -; length: 14; J: TRBJ2-3; V: TRBV20-1; CDR3: CSANRREGRDTQYF
size: many; length: 15; J: TRBJ2-1; V: TRBV28; CDR3: CASSLYTGGYNEQFF
size: few; length: 14; J: TRBJ2-1; V: TRBV6-8; CDR3: CASSERTSGNEQFF
size: few; length: 16; J: TRBJ1-4; V: TRBV7-2; CDR3: CASSLVPTSFGEKLFF
size: many; length: 16; J: TRBJ2-7; V: TRBV9; CDR3: CASSLGQGTSYFEQYF
size: -; length: 14; J: TRBJ1-2; V: TRBV5-8; CDR3: CAGSPGQRVGGYTF
size: -; length: 14; J: TRBJ2-7; V: TRBV12-3/TRBV12-4; CDR3: CASSFRTGGYEQYF
size: many; length: 15; J: TRBJ2-7; V: TRBV5-1; CDR3: CASSDGTTAAHEQYF
size: few; length: 14; J: TRBJ1-2; V: TRBV19; CDR3: CASSIDRSNYGYTF
size: -; length: 13; J: TRBJ2-7; V: TRBV19; CDR3: CASSNPYTLGQYF
size: many; length: 16; J: TRBJ2-5; V: TRBV20-1; CDR3: CSARGGTSGTQETQYF
size: many; length: 13; J: TRBJ1-5; V: TRBV28; CDR3: CASNMGSNQPQHF
size: -; length: 14; J: TRBJ2-2; V: TRBV12-3/TRBV12-4; CDR3: CASSRTTSTGELFF
size: many; length: 15; J: TRBJ2-5; V: TRBV7-3; CDR3: CASSQGLAGSETQYF
size: many; length: 14; J: TRBJ1-2; V: TRBV27; CDR3: CASSPAGFADGYTF
size: -; length: 15; J: TRBJ2-3; V: TRBV7-9; CDR3: CASSLGAGAADTQYF
size: many; length: 17; J: TRBJ2-6; V: TRBV5-1; CDR3: CASSFGTPVTGANVLTF
size: -; length: 14; J: TRBJ2-7; V: TRBV19; CDR3: CAVPRDRVLLEQYF
size: many; length: 11; J: TRBJ2-5; V: TRBV5-1; CDR3: CASSLKETQYF
size: many; length: 15; J: TRBJ2-1; V: TRBV11-2; CDR3: CASSPPGLANNEQFF